One sample yielded the 20 T cell receptor beta chains listed below, sequenced in a study of CD8+ T cells in alopecia areata. Following extraction, RNA underwent reverse transcription to cDNA, which served as the sequencing template. Only in-frame clones appear in the TCRdb table, and some are missing; sequencing was by immunoSEQ multiplex PCR. Among about 250,000 clones listed, approximately 61% were seen once. Sequencing used CD4+ T cells sorted from blood, obtained at week 0. The receptors shown here come from a human donor with alopecia areata.

The chain joins TRBV30 to TRBJ2-3; a possible D gene is TRBD2 (5 bases). The CDR3 has 13 residues. The V gene's germline CDR1 is GTSNPN and CDR2 SVGIG (reference sequence). V was cut by 3 bases and J by 3 bases, with 10 bases left in between. The CDR3 DNA sequence: TGTGCCTGGAGGGAGACGGGGACAGATACGCAGTATTTT. Translation: CAWRETGTDTQYF.

This clone occurred a few times. CDR3 nucleotides: TGTGCCAGCACCCGAGCGGATTCACCCCTCCACTTT. Amino acid sequence: CASTRADSPLHF. This sequence joins TRBV27 and TRBJ1-6; D unclear. This CDR3 is 12 amino acids long. Per germline, CDR1 MNHEY and CDR2 SMNVEV (reference sequence). Trimming stripped 7 bases from V and 8 bases from J, with 9 bases between.

The CDR3, as DNA: TGTGCCAGCAGCGTAGGAGTTATAGGGGGCCTAGGCTACACCTTC. This encodes CASSVGVIGGLGYTF. The chain joins TRBV9 to TRBJ1-2; 7 bases match TRBD1. V lost 0 bases, J lost 8 bases, and 10 bases stayed unmatched. Germline values: CDR1 SGDLS, CDR2 YYNGEE. The CDR3 extends over 15 amino acids.

This clone was counted only a few times. The chain couples TRBV6-6 to TRBJ1-5; D is ambiguous. This CDR3 spans 12 amino acids. Germline V gene lookup returns CDR1 MNHNY and CDR2 SVGAGI (reference sequence). V lost 7 bases and J 0 bases, leaving 4 bases between the germline ends. The CDR3 region is CASKDSNQPQHF. The CDR3, as DNA: TGTGCCAGCAAGGATAGCAATCAGCCCCAGCATTTT.

The table lists this clone with a few counts. This chain joins TRBV4-3 and TRBJ2-7, with D possibly called TRBD1 or TRBD2 (5 bases each). The CDR3 contains 15 residues. V was trimmed by 0 bases and J by 7 bases, leaving 16 bases between them. Per the germline V gene, CDR1 is LGHNA and CDR2 is YSLEER. The CDR3, as DNA: TGCGCCAGCAGCCAAGATCTCGGGACGGGCTTGGAGCAGTACTTC. Amino acid sequence: CASSQDLGTGLEQYF.

The V gene is TRBV5-1, the J gene TRBJ2-3; 10 bases fit TRBD2. The CDR3 consists of 14 residues. After removal of 4 bases from V and 3 bases from J, the junction contained 2 bases not matched to a gene. Germline V CDR1 and CDR2: SGHRS, YFSETQ. The CDR3 coding sequence is TGCGCCAGCAGCCGGACTAGCGGAACAGATACGCAGTATTTT. Translation gives CASSRTSGTDTQYF.

The J gene is TRBJ2-7, the V gene TRBV7-9; D is ambiguous. Trimming took off 5 bases at V and 2 bases at J, with 13 bases between the two ends. The CDR3 length is 14 residues. The germline V gene encodes CDR1 SEHNR and CDR2 FQNEAQ (reference sequence). The chain's CDR3 is CASSVDGVTYEQYF. The DNA of the CDR3 is TGTGCCAGCAGCGTGGACGGAGTTACCTACGAGCAGTACTTC.

The chain is built from TRBV30 and TRBJ1-5; possible D gene TRBD1, 6 bases. The length of the CDR3 is 14 residues. Trimming removed 2 bases at V and 7 bases at J, with 15 bases between. Per the germline V gene, CDR1 is GTSNPN and CDR2 is SVGIG (reference sequence). The CDR3, as DNA: TGTGCCTGGAGTCGACCCAGCGGGGGCCAGCCCCAGCATTTT. It translates to CAWSRPSGGQPQHF.

The CDR3 loop is CASSLEYGELFF. The CDR3 nucleotides read TGTGCCAGCAGCTTGGAATACGGGGAGCTGTTTTTT. This sequence joins TRBV7-6 and TRBJ2-2; D remains unclear. The CDR3 sequence is 12 residues long. From germline, CDR1 is SGHVS and CDR2 FNYEAQ. Trimming shortened V by 3 bases and J by 7 bases, and 6 bases separated the two germline ends.

There are a few counts of this clone. Other nucleotide sequences from this sample produce the same CDR3. The chain combines TRBV29-1 with TRBJ2-7; D remains ambiguous. The CDR3 has 12 amino acids. The germline V and J ends were trimmed by 4 bases and 0 bases, with 7 bases remaining between them. Germline V gene data show CDR1 as SQVTM and CDR2 as ANQGSEA. The chain's CDR3 is CSVGYSSYEQYF. CDR3 nucleotide sequence: TGCAGCGTTGGGTACAGCTCCTACGAGCAGTACTTC.

This sequence joins TRBV5-6 and TRBJ1-2, with 7 bases identical to TRBD1. This CDR3 region has 14 residues. Losses at the gene ends were 0 bases for V and 3 bases for J; bases not matched to a gene: 2. Germline V lookup: CDR1 SGHDT, CDR2 YYEEEE. CDR3 region: CASSLVGQDYGYTF. The CDR3 region has the DNA TGTGCCAGCAGCTTGGTAGGACAGGACTATGGCTACACCTTC.

The genes are TRBV30 and TRBJ1-2, with D unresolved. V was clipped by 0 bases and J by 4 bases, with 9 bases between them. The CDR3 length is 13 residues. Germline V gives CDR1 GTSNPN, CDR2 SVGIG (reference sequence). The chain's CDR3 is CAWSVGSSYGYTF. The DNA for the CDR3 is TGTGCCTGGAGTGTAGGCAGTAGCTATGGCTACACCTTC.

This chain uses TRBV29-1 with TRBJ1-1, with D hard to call. CDR1 SQVTM and CDR2 ANQGSEA come from the germline V gene. This CDR3 region has 11 residues. Trimming took 4 bases from V and 7 from J, leaving 10 bases between them. Written as DNA, the CDR3 is TGCAGCGTTGTAGCGATAAGTGAAGCTTTCTTT. Its translation: CSVVAISEAFF.

The CDR3 DNA is TGCGCCAGCAGCTGGGACTCCAACACAGATACGCAGTATTTT. Translation: CASSWDSNTDTQYF. The chain has TRBV5-1 and TRBJ2-3, with TRBD2 as a possible D gene (6 bases). Trimming shortened V by 3 bases and J by 2 bases, and 10 bases separated the two germline ends. From germline, CDR1 is SGHRS and CDR2 YFSETQ. The length of the CDR3 is 14 residues.

This clone was detected once. The chain combines TRBV18 with TRBJ1-2; tentative D call: TRBD1 (6 bases). V was pared by 5 bases and J by 0 bases, with 10 bases between. Per the germline V gene, CDR1 is KGHSH and CDR2 is LQKENI. CDR3 length: 14 residues. The CDR3 here is CASSSRGPNYGYTF. DNA of the CDR3: TGTGCCAGCTCATCCAGGGGCCCTAACTATGGCTACACCTTC.

This rearrangement joins TRBV29-1 to TRBJ2-1; 7 nucleotides line up with TRBD1. The CDR3 runs 14 residues. Trimming cost V 6 bases and J 7 bases; bases outside gene matches: 12. The germline V gene has CDR1 SQVTM and CDR2 ANQGSEA. The CDR3 here is CSVLPPGTANEQFF. CDR3 nucleotide sequence: TGCAGCGTCCTACCCCCAGGGACAGCGAATGAGCAGTTCTTC.

The chain links TRBV11-2 to TRBJ1-4; 9 bases are shared with TRBD1. Germline trimming cut 1 base from V and 10 bases from J; bases unmatched to any gene: 4. Germline-derived CDR1 and CDR2 are SGHAT and FQNNGV. The CDR3 totals 14 residues. The CDR3 bases are TGTGCCAGCAGCTTAGCATTGACAGGGGGAAAACTGTTTTTT. Translating it yields CASSLALTGGKLFF.

V is TRBV7-8 and J is TRBJ2-3, with 8 bases fitting TRBD2. Germline values: CDR1 SGHVS, CDR2 FQNEAQ. CDR3 length: 16 amino acids. Trimming at V came to 1 base and at J to 4 bases, leaving 7 bases not matched to a gene. The CDR3 DNA reads TGTGCCAGCAGCTTAGGCTCACTAGCGGTGGCAGATACGCAGTATTTT. Residues: CASSLGSLAVADTQYF.

The V and J genes are TRBV4-3 and TRBJ2-1; D call uncertain. CDR1 LGHNA and CDR2 YSLEER come from the germline V gene. V dropped 4 bases and J dropped 9 bases, with 10 bases sitting between them. The CDR3 extends over 12 amino acids. CDR3 in DNA: TGCGCCAGCAGCCCTTTGCGCGGTGAGCAGTTCTTC. This encodes CASSPLRGEQFF.

The V gene is TRBV2, the J gene TRBJ2-7; no definite D call. This CDR3 has 12 residues. V was shortened by 5 bases and J by 4 bases, with 9 bases between the two germline ends. Per the germline V gene, CDR1 is SNHLY and CDR2 is FYNNEI. The CDR3 region is CASSLDWYEQYF. CDR3 DNA sequence: TGTGCCAGCAGTCTAGACTGGTACGAGCAGTACTTC.